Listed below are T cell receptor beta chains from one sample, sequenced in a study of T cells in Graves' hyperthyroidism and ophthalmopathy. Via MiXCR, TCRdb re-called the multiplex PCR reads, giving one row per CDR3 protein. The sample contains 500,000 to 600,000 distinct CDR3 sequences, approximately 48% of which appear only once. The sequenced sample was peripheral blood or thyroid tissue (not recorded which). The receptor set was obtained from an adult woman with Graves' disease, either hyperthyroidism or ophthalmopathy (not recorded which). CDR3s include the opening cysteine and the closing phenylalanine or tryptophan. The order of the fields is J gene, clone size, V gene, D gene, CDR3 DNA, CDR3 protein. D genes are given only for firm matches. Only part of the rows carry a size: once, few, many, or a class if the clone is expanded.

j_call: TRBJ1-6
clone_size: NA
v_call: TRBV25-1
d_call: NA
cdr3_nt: TGTGCCAGCAGTGAACGGCCCAACTCCTATAATTCACCCCTCCACTTT
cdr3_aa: CASSERPNSYNSPLHF

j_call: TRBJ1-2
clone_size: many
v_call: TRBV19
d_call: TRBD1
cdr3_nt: TGTGCCAGTAGTATACCCCCGGACAGGGGCCTACTGAGCTATGGCTACACCTTC
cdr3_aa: CASSIPPDRGLLSYGYTF

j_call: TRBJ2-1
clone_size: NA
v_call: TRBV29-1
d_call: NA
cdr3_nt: TGCAGCGTTGAAGGGTTGACGGTGGTGGCCTACAATGAGCAGTTCTTC
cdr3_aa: CSVEGLTVVAYNEQFF

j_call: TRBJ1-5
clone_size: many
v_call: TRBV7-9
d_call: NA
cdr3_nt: TGTGCCAGCAGTTTAGGGGATCAGCCCCAGCATTTT
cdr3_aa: CASSLGDQPQHF

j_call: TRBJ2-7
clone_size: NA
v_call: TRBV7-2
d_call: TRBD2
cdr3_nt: TGTGCCAGCAGCTTAGTGGGACTAGCGGGAGACGAGCATTACTTC
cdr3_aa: CASSLVGLAGDEHYF

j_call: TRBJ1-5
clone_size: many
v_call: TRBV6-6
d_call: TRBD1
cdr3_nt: TGTGCCAGCAGTTACAGGGGACAGGGGAATCAGCCCCAGCATTTT
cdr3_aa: CASSYRGQGNQPQHF

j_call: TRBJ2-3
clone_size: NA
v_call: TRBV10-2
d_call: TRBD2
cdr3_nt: TGCGCCAGCACCAAGCTCCCGGGCATGGGAGGGGCTAGCACAGATACGCAGTATTTT
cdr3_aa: CASTKLPGMGGASTDTQYF

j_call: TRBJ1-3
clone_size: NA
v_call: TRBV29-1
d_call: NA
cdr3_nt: TGCAGCTTAGTGGAGATCTCTGGAAACACCATATATTTT
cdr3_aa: CSLVEISGNTIYF

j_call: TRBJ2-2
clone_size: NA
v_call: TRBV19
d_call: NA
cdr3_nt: TGTGCCAGTAGTCCGGAAGGGACGAACACCGGGGAGCTGTTTTTT
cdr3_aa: CASSPEGTNTGELFF

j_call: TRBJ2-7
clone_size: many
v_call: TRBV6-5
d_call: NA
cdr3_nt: TGTGCCAGCAGTGTGTTCATCTCCTACGAGCAGTACTTC
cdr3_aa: CASSVFISYEQYF

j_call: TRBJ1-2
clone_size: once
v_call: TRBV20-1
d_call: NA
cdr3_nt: TGCAGTGCTCACTCGAGGGGGAGCGCAAGCTATGGCTACACCTTC
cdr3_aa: CSAHSRGSASYGYTF

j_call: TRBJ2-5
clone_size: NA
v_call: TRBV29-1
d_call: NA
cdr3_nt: TGCAGCTCCAGAGGTAGCGGACCGGTGCAAGAGACCCAGTACTTC
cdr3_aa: CSSRGSGPVQETQYF

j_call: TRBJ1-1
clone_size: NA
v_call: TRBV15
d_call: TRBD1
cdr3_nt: TGTGCCACCAGCAGTATGACAGGGGTTGGCACTGAAGCTTTCTTT
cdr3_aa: CATSSMTGVGTEAFF

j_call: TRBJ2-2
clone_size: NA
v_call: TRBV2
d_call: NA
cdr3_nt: TGTGCCAGCAGTTACTCCAGGGGGGGCACCGGGGAGCTGTTTTTT
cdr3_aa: CASSYSRGGTGELFF

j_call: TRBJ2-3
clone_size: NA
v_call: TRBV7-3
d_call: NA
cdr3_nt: TGTGCCAGCAGCTTTAATGGAATTAGCACAGATACGCAGTATTTT
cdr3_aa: CASSFNGISTDTQYF

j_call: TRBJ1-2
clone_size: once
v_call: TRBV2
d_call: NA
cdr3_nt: TGTGCCAGCAGTGAACGGGCAGGGGCACTGGGCTACACCTTC
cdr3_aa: CASSERAGALGYTF

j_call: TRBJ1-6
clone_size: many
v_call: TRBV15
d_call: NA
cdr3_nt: TGTGCCACCAGCAGAGACAGGCGGGATTCACCCCTCCACTTT
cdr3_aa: CATSRDRRDSPLHF

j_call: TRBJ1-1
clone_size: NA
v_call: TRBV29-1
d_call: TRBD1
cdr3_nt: TGCAGCTTAGGGGGACAGAGCAACACTGAAGCTTTCTTT
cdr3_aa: CSLGGQSNTEAFF

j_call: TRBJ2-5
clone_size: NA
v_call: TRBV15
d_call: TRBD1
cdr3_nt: TGTGCCACCAGCAGAGGGGTTCGGGACAGCCAAGAGACCCAGTACTTC
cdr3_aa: CATSRGVRDSQETQYF

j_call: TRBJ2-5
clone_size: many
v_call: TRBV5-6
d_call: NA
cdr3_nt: TGTGCCAGCAGCCCAGGGGGGGGTCAAGTATGGACCCAGTACTTC
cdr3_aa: CASSPGGGQVWTQYF

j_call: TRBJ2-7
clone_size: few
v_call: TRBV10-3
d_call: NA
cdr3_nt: TGTGCCATCGGGAGTTCCTACGAGCAGTACTTC
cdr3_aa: CAIGSSYEQYF

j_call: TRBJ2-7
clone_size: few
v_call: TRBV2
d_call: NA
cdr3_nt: TGTGCCAGCAGTCTATCCGAGGACGAGCAGTACTTC
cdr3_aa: CASSLSEDEQYF

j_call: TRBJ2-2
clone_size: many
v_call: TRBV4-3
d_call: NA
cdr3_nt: TGCGCCAGCAGCCAAGACCCCGAAACCACCGGGGAGCTGTTTTTT
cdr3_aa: CASSQDPETTGELFF

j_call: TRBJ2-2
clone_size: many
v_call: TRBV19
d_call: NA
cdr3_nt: TGTGCCAGTAGTATAGGTCGTTTCACCGGGGAGCTGTTTTTT
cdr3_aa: CASSIGRFTGELFF

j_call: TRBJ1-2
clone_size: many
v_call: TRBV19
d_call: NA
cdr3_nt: TGTGCCAGTAGTCCCGACCCCGGAGTGAGCTATGGCTACACCTTC
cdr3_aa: CASSPDPGVSYGYTF

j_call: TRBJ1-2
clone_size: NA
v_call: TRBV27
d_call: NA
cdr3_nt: TGTGCCAGCAGGAGAGGCAGGGGACCTGATGGCTACACCTTC
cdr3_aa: CASRRGRGPDGYTF

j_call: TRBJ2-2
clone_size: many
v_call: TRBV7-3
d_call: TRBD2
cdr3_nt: TGTGCCAGCAGCTCCCGACTAGCGGGAGTGGGAACCGGGGAGCTGTTTTTT
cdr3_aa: CASSSRLAGVGTGELFF

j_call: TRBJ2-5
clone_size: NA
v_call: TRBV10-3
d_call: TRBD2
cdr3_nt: TGTGCCAGCAGCGGGATCCTACAAGAGACCCAGTACTTC
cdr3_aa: CASSGILQETQYF

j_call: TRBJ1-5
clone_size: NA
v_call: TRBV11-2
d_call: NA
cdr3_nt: TGTGCCAGCAGCTTAAAATCAGGGGAGGGGCAGCCCCAGCATTTT
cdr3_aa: CASSLKSGEGQPQHF

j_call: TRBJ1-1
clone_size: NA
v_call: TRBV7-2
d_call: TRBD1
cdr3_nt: TGTGCCAGCAGCTTATTTGGACAGGGGGGGAACACTGAAGCTTTCTTT
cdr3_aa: CASSLFGQGGNTEAFF

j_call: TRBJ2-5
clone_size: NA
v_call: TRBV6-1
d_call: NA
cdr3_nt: TGTGCCAGCGGGACAGCGGGCCCGGTCGGGGAGACCCAGTACTTC
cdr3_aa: CASGTAGPVGETQYF

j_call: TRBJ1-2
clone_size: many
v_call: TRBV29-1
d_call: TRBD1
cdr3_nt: TGCAGCGCAGGGGGGGGGCGAGCCTCCTACACCTTC
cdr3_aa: CSAGGGRASYTF

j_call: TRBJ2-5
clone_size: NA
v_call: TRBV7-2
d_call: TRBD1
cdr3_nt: TGTGCCAGCAGCCAAAGGGTGGGACAGGGACGGCAAGAGACCCAGTACTTC
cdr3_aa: CASSQRVGQGRQETQYF

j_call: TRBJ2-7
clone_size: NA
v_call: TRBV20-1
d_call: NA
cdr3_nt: TGCAGTGCTAGACCTAGAGTGGCGGGCGAGCAGTACTTC
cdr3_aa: CSARPRVAGEQYF

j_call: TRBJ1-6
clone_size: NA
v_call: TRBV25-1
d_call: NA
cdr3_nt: TGTGCCAGCAGGCCCCCAGATAATTCACCCCTCCACTTT
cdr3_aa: CASRPPDNSPLHF

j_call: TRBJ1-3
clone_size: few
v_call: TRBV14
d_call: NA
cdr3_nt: TGTGCCAGCAGCCCCCCGGGGGGAAACACCATATATTTT
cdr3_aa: CASSPPGGNTIYF

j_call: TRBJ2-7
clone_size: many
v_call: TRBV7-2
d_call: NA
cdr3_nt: TGTGCCAGCAGCTTAGAGGGACGCTACGAGCAGTACTTC
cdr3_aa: CASSLEGRYEQYF

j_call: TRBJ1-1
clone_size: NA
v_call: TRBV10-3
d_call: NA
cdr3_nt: TGTGCCAGCAGTTACGGTGCAGCTAACACTGAAGCTTTCTTT
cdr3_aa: CASSYGAANTEAFF

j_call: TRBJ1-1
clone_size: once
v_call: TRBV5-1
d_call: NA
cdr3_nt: TGCGCCAGCAGAATTTTGGGTCCGAACACTGAAGCTTTCTTT
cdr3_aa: CASRILGPNTEAFF

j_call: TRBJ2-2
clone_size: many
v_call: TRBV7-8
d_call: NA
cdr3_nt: TGTGCCAGCAGCATTACGAAGACCTACACCGGGGAGCTGTTTTTT
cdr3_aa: CASSITKTYTGELFF

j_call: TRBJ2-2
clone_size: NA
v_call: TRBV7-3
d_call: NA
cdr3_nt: TGTGCCAGCAGCCAACCTTCGACCGGGGAGCTGTTTTTT
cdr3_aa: CASSQPSTGELFF

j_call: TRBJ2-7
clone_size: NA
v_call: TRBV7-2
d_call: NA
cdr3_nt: TGTGCCAGCAGCTTAGGAGGGTGGGAGAGTGACGAGCAGTACTTC
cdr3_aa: CASSLGGWESDEQYF

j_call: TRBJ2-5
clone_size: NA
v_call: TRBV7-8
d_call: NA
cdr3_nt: TGTGCCAGCAGCCCTCGGGAGACCCAGAACTTC
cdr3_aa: CASSPRETQNF

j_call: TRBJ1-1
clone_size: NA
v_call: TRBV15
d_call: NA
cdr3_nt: TGTGCCACCAGCAGAGAGGTGGGTGGGAACACTGAAGCTTTCTTT
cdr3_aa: CATSREVGGNTEAFF

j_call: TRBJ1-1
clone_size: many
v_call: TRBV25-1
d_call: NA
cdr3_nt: TGTGCCAGCAGCCCTCAGTGGGACAATGAAGCTTTCTTT
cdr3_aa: CASSPQWDNEAFF

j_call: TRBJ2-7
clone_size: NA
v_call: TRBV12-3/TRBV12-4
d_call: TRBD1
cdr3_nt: TGTGCCAGCAGTTTAGCTGTTATCGGGACAGGAGCCTACGAGCAGTACTTC
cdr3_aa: CASSLAVIGTGAYEQYF

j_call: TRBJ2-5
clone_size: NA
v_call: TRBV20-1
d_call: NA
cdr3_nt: TGCAGTGCTAGAGATACGACAGGCCAAGAGACCCAGTACTTC
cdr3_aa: CSARDTTGQETQYF